This T cell receptor (beta chain) was documented in a study of response to subunit inactivated influenza vaccine. MiXCR, applied by TCRdb to the RT-PCR reads, yields one record per CDR3 protein. The table lists more than 250,000 distinct CDR3 sequences, around a fifth of them singletons, with roughly 10% in the top ten. V was clipped by 2 bases and J by 2 bases, with 9 bases between them. This CDR3 is built from 14 residues. Germline-derived CDR1 and CDR2 are SGHTA and FQGNSA. The source of this sequence is a man in his fifties or sixties who received an inactivated influenza vaccine. The chain joins TRBV7-2 to TRBJ1-2, with D unclear. Here the sequenced sample was PBMCs from blood, taken less than 22 months after vaccination. The CDR3 region is CASSLWASNYGYTF. DNA for the CDR3: TGTGCCAGCAGCTTATGGGCCAGCAACTATGGCTACACCTTC.